This entry is about one TCR beta chain. Its target is unknown. CDR3 length: 16 amino acids. Looked up from germline, CDR1 is SEHNR and CDR2 is FQNEAQ (reference sequence). V was clipped by 6 bases and J by 3 bases; unmatched bases: 10. This specimen comes from a study of cytomegalovirus exposure and HLA in healthy donors. Whole-study results and caveats: A later analysis found TCR association rates differed by HLA locus, highest for DRB1 and lowest for HLA-C. The study designated around 150 TCR beta chains cytomegalovirus-associated. Immune exposure information comprised only CMV serostatus.

Use of 60 Vbeta and 13 Jbeta primers characterized the PCR. Profiled with immunoSEQ multiplex PCR; TCRdb holds only in-frame clones, not every one. The table includes about 190,000 clones, roughly four fifths detected once. The rearrangement joins TRBV7-9 to TRBJ2-3; 9 bases line up with TRBD2. The TCR comes from a man aged 50-59 years in good health and CMV-seronegative. The sample was PBMCs. CDR3 protein: CASRSISGGQTDTQYF. In nucleotides, the CDR3 is TGTGCCAGCAGATCTATTAGCGGGGGTCAGACAGATACGCAGTATTTT.